The subject of this entry is one T cell receptor beta chain. Its antigen is as yet unknown. MiXCR, run by TCRdb on the 5' RACE reads, gives a single entry per CDR3 protein. The sample has approximately 140,000 distinct CDR3 sequences; approximately 17% are singletons. This record comes from a study of CD8 T cells in ankylosing spondylitis. General study results and limits: Reactive arthritis synovial fluid and blood previously showed some of these motif variants. What seemed typical of ankylosing spondylitis blood was a TCR beta motif built from several highly homologous variants.

The TCR was taken from a male donor with ankylosing spondylitis. The specimen sequenced was blood, either unsorted or a sorted T cell fraction (not recorded which).

As DNA, the CDR3 is TGTGCCAGCAGATTTCTACAGGGGGACTCTGAAGCTTTCTTT. It codes for CASRFLQGDSEAFF. J is TRBJ1-1 and V is TRBV12-3 or TRBV12-4, with TRBD1 matching 8 bases. This CDR3 is 14 amino acids long. J gave up 6 bases and V 6 bases, and 9 bases lay outside the gene matches.